Following are 20 T cell receptor beta chains from one sample sequenced in a study of OX40 agonist ivuxolimab in advanced cancers. Preparation of the library involved the immunoSEQ multiplex PCR assay. TCRdb provides this immuneACCESS table in a form limited to in-frame rearrangements. Some clones are lacking; in checked studies, under half of them reflect an unresolved V gene, and why the rest are absent is not known. The sample table lists 70,000 to 85,000 clones, around 89% of them with a count of one. Roughly 1% of the sample is in the top ten clones. The sequenced sample was CD4+ or CD8+ T cells sorted from blood, obtained in a trial of the OX40 agonist ivuxolimab. These receptors came from an adult with an advanced solid tumor such as melanoma, head and neck, liver or kidney cancer.

The V gene is TRBV28, the J gene TRBJ2-1; TRBD2 matches at 11 bases. After removal of 4 bases from V and 4 bases from J, the junction contained 6 bases not matched to a gene. The CDR3 is 16 residues long. The germline CDR1 and CDR2 sequences are MDHEN and SYDVKM. CDR3 in amino acids: CASSSPGTSGYNEQFF. As DNA, the CDR3 is TGTGCCAGCAGTTCGCCCGGGACTAGCGGTTACAATGAGCAGTTCTTC.

V is TRBV13 and J is TRBJ2-7, with D uncertain. In germline, CDR1 is PRHDT, CDR2 FYEKMQ (reference sequence). The V and J ends lost 5 bases and 1 base respectively, with 6 bases between them. The CDR3 spans 12 residues. The CDR3 region is CASSAASYEQYF. The CDR3 DNA sequence: TGTGCCAGCAGCGCCGCTTCCTACGAGCAGTACTTC. Variable domain in full (rest from reference TRBV13 and TRBJ2-7): AAGVIQSPRHLIKEKRETATLKCYPIPRHDTVYWYQQGPGQDPQFLISFYEKMQSDKGSIPDRFSAQQFSDYHSELNMSSLELGDSALYFCASSAASYEQYFGPGTRLTVT.

The V call is TRBV2, the J call TRBJ1-2; D remains ambiguous. Per the germline V gene, CDR1 is SNHLY and CDR2 is FYNNEI. The CDR3 extends over 13 amino acids. V was trimmed by 5 bases and J by 4 bases, leaving 11 bases between them. The CDR3 sequence: CASSPLGTYGYTF. The CDR3 region has the DNA TGTGCCAGCAGTCCTCTGGGAACCTATGGCTACACCTTC.

The chain joins TRBV5-4 to TRBJ1-1, with unresolved D. The germline gives CDR1 SGHNT, CDR2 YYREEE (reference sequence). The CDR3 is made up of 12 amino acids. Trimming pared 4 bases from V and 11 bases from J, leaving 15 bases between. The CDR3: CASSTRTGGAFF. For the CDR3, the DNA is TGTGCCAGCAGCACAAGGACGGGCGGGGCTTTCTTT.

V usage is TRBV5-1 and J usage is TRBJ1-4; possibly TRBD1 for D (6 bases). Germline-derived CDR1 and CDR2 are SGHRS and YFSETQ. The V end lost 4 bases, the J end lost 0 bases, and 13 bases lay between the germline ends. The CDR3 covers 16 residues. The CDR3 DNA follows: TGCGCCAGCAGCAACGGACAGCTTTCAACTAATGAAAAACTGTTTTTT. Amino acids: CASSNGQLSTNEKLFF. Variable domain in full (rest from reference TRBV5-1 and TRBJ1-4): KAGVTQTPRYLIKTRGQQVTLSCSPISGHRSVSWYQQTPGQGLQFLFEYFSETQRNKGNFPGRFSGRQFSNSRSEMNVSTLELGDSALYLCASSNGQLSTNEKLFFGSGTQLSVL.

The V and J genes are TRBV6-6 and TRBJ2-2; the match to TRBD1 covers 7 bases. CDR1 is MNHNY and CDR2 is SVGAGI in the germline V gene (reference sequence). V gave up 6 bases and J gave up 7 bases; unmatched junction bases: 8. This CDR3 is built from 14 residues. The chain's CDR3 is CASRNRGESGELFF. The CDR3 bases are TGTGCCAGCAGGAACAGGGGTGAGAGCGGGGAGCTGTTTTTT.

The J gene is TRBJ2-5, the V gene TRBV11-2; D unclear. Per germline, CDR1 SGHAT and CDR2 FQNNGV. V lost 3 bases, J lost 3 bases, and 8 bases lay in between. The CDR3 has 13 amino acids. In DNA, the CDR3 is TGTGCCAGCAGCTTCGGGCCCGAAGAGACCCAGTACTTC. Residues: CASSFGPEETQYF.

The chain carries TRBV6-1 and TRBJ2-7; TRBD1 is a possible D gene (6 bases). The germline V gene encodes CDR1 MNHNS and CDR2 SASEGT. This CDR3 region has 13 residues. V lost 6 bases to trimming and J lost 2 bases, with 11 bases between them. The CDR3 here is CASRPDSTYEQYF. The DNA of the CDR3 is TGTGCCAGCAGACCGGACAGCACCTACGAGCAGTACTTC.

The chain uses TRBV28 and TRBJ2-7; 7 bases line up with TRBD1. V dropped 8 bases and J dropped 2; count of bases not matched to a gene: 9. Germline V gene sequence: CDR1 MDHEN, CDR2 SYDVKM. The CDR3 runs to 14 residues. CDR3 sequence reads: CASSLTGRTYEQYF. In DNA, the CDR3 is TGTGCCAGCTCTCTGACAGGGCGCACCTACGAGCAGTACTTC.

This CDR3 is CATSRGLTNSPLHF. The CDR3, as DNA: TGTGCCACCAGCAGGGGACTGACCAATTCACCCCTCCACTTT. V gene TRBV15 combines with J gene TRBJ1-6, with D possibly matching TRBD1 (5 bases). V was shortened by 3 bases and J by 7 bases, with 10 bases between the two germline ends. The CDR3 extends over 14 amino acids. The germline V gene has CDR1 LNHNV and CDR2 YYDKDF (reference sequence).

The DNA of the CDR3 is TGTGCCAGCAGTTACTCGAAATTCACGGGAGGGCTGTTTTTT. Its translation: CASSYSKFTGGLFF. The V gene is TRBV6-5, the J gene TRBJ2-2; 7 bases agree with TRBD2. Unmatched junction bases numbered 8, after V lost 0 bases and J lost 13 bases. Germline V gene data show CDR1 as MNHEY and CDR2 as SVGAGI. CDR3 size: 14 residues.

The chain joins TRBV10-3 to TRBJ2-1; D is unresolved. Germline CDR1 and CDR2: ENHRY and SYGVKD. Trimming pared 0 bases from V and 9 bases from J, leaving 9 bases between. The CDR3 runs 13 residues. The CDR3 spells CAISESVLGEQFF. CDR3 DNA sequence: TGTGCCATCAGTGAGTCGGTGCTAGGTGAGCAGTTCTTC.

Only one count was recorded for this clone. The chain joins TRBV28 to TRBJ1-4; D ambiguous. Trimming cost V 7 bases and J 3 bases, with 3 bases left between them. CDR3 length: 11 residues. The germline V gene encodes CDR1 MDHEN and CDR2 SYDVKM. For the CDR3, the DNA is TGTGCCAGCACGGCTAATGAAAAACTGTTTTTT. It specifies CASTANEKLFF.

A few counts support this clone. The chain recombines TRBV9 with TRBJ1-1, with D possibly being TRBD1 (6 bases). Per the germline V gene, CDR1 is SGDLS and CDR2 is YYNGEE. The CDR3 is 16 amino acids. V was shortened by 0 bases and J by 1 base, with 13 bases between the two germline ends. The CDR3 sequence: CASSVATGGANTEAFF. The CDR3 nucleotides are TGTGCCAGCAGCGTAGCTACTGGGGGGGCGAACACTGAAGCTTTCTTT.

The gene calls are TRBV9 and TRBJ2-5; 10 bases agree with TRBD1. Trimming removed 4 bases from V and 1 base from J; junction bases left unmatched: 7. CDR1 is SGDLS and CDR2 is YYNGEE in the germline V gene. The CDR3 is made up of 16 amino acids. The CDR3 is CASSFGTGVFQETQYF. CDR3 nucleotide sequence: TGTGCCAGCAGCTTCGGGACAGGGGTATTCCAAGAGACCCAGTACTTC.

The rearrangement joins TRBV6-5 to TRBJ2-7, with 7 bases matching TRBD2. Trimming cost V 0 bases and J 4 bases; bases outside gene matches: 6. CDR1 MNHEY and CDR2 SVGAGI come from the germline V gene. The CDR3 length is 15 residues. The CDR3: CASSYSTGLGYEQYF. DNA for the CDR3: TGTGCCAGCAGTTACTCTACCGGACTAGGGTACGAGCAGTACTTC.

This sequence joins TRBV11-3 and TRBJ2-3, with TRBD2 matching 8 bases. The V segment lost 0 bases and the J segment 7 bases; nucleotides outside the gene matches: 3. From germline, CDR1 is SGHNT and CDR2 YENEEA. The length of the CDR3 is 14 residues. As DNA, the CDR3 is TGTGCCAGCAGCTTAGAAAGCGGGAGTCATACGCAGTATTTT. Its translation: CASSLESGSHTQYF.

J is TRBJ1-1 and V is TRBV6-6; the D is unclear. Germline assignment: CDR1 MNHNY and CDR2 SVGAGI (reference sequence). The CDR3 has 13 amino acids. Between the trimmed V and J ends, which lost 7 bases and 0 bases, there was a span of 9 bases. DNA of the CDR3: TGTGCCAGCAAACCCGAGTTGAACACTGAAGCTTTCTTT. It encodes CASKPELNTEAFF.

The chain couples TRBV30 to TRBJ2-5; D might be TRBD1 or TRBD2, each matching 6 bases. The germline gives CDR1 GTSNPN, CDR2 SVGIG (reference sequence). The CDR3 contains 14 residues. V lost 3 bases and J lost 2, with 13 bases in between. The CDR3 sequence: CAWSGGGDQETQYF. The CDR3 region has the DNA TGTGCCTGGAGCGGAGGGGGAGATCAAGAGACCCAGTACTTC.

This chain joins TRBV6-5 and TRBJ2-5; TRBD1 agrees at 7 bases. The CDR3 runs 13 residues. Trimming took 5 bases from V and 6 from J; bases not matched to a gene: 6. Germline CDR1 reads MNHEY; CDR2 reads SVGAGI. This chain's CDR3 is CASSTGEGKTQYF. The CDR3 DNA is TGTGCCAGCAGTACAGGGGAAGGAAAGACCCAGTACTTC.